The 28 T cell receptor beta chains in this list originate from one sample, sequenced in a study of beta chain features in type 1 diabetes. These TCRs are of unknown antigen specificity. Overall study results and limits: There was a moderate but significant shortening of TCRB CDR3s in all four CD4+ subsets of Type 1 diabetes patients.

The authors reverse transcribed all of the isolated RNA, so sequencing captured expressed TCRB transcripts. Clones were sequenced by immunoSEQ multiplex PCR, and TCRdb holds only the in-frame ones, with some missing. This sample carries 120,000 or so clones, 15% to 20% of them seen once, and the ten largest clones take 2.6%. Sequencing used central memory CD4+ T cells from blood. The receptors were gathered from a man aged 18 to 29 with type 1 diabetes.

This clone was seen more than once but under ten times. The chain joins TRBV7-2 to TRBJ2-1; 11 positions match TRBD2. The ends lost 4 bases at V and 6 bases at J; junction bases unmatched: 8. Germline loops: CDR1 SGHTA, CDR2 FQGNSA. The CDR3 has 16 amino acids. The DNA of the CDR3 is TGTGCCAGCAGCTACTCTAGCGGGAGGCTTCCCAATGAGCAGTTCTTC. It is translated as CASSYSSGRLPNEQFF.

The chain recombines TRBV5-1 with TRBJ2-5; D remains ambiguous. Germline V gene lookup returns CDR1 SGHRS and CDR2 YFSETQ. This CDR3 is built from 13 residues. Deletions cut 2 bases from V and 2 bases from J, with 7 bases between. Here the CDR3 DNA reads TGCGCCAGCAGCTTTTCCCCGCAAGAGACCCAGTACTTC. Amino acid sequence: CASSFSPQETQYF.

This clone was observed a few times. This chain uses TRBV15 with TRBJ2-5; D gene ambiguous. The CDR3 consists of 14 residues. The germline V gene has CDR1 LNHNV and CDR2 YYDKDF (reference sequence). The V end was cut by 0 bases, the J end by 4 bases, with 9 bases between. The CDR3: CATSREYRRETQYF. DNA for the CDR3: TGTGCCACCAGCAGAGAGTACCGCCGAGAGACCCAGTACTTC.

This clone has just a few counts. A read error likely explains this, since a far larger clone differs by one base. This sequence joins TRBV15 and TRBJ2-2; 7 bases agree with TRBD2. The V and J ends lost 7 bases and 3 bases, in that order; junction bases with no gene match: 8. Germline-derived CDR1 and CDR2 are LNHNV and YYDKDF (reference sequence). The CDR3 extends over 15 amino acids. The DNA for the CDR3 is TGTGCCACCAACCACGAGCGGGGATACACCGGGGAGCTGTTTTTT. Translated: CATNHERGYTGELFF.

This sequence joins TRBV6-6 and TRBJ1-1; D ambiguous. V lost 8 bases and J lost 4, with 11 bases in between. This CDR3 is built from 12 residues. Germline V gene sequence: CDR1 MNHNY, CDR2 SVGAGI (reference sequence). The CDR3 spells CASGPTSTEAFF. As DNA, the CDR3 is TGTGCCAGCGGGCCCACCAGCACTGAAGCTTTCTTT.

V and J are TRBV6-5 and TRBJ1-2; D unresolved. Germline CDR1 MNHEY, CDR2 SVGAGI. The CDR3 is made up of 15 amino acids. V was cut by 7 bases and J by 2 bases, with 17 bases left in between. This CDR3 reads CASKVARSGNYGYTF. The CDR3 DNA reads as TGTGCCAGCAAAGTTGCGCGGTCGGGCAACTATGGCTACACCTTC.

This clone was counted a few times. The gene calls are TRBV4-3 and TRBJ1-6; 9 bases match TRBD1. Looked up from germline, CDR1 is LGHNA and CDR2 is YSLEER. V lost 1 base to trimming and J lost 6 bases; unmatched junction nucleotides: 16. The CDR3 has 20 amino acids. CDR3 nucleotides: TGCGCCAGCAGCCAAGGCTCCGGGACAGGGTCTCCTCCCGGTAATTCACCCCTCCACTTT. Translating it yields CASSQGSGTGSPPGNSPLHF.

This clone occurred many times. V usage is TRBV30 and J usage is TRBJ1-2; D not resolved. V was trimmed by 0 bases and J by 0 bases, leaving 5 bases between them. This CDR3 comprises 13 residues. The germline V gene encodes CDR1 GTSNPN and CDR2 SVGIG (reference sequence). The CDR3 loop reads CAWSVQTNYGYTF. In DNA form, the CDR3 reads TGTGCCTGGAGTGTACAAACTAACTATGGCTACACCTTC.

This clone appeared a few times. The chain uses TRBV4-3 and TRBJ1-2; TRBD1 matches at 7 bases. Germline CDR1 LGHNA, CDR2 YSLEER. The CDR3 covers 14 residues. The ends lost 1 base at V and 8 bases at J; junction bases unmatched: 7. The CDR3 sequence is CASSQAGTALGYTF. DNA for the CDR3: TGCGCCAGCAGCCAAGCCGGGACAGCTTTGGGCTACACCTTC.

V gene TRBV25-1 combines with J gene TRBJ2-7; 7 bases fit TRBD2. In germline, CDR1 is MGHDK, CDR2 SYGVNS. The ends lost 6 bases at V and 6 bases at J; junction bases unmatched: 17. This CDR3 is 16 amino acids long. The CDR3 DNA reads TGTGCCAGCAGGGAGAGCGGAGCGGGAAAGGGGCTCGAGCAGTACTTC. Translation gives CASRESGAGKGLEQYF.

As DNA, the CDR3 is TGTGCCAGCAGTGAAGGCAGGGGTGAGACCCAGTACTTC. It yields the protein CASSEGRGETQYF. The chain carries TRBV2 and TRBJ2-5, with D perhaps TRBD1 (6 bases). Germline V CDR1 and CDR2: SNHLY, FYNNEI. With 1 base removed from V and 5 bases from J, the gap between germline ends came to 8 bases. This CDR3 is built from 13 residues.

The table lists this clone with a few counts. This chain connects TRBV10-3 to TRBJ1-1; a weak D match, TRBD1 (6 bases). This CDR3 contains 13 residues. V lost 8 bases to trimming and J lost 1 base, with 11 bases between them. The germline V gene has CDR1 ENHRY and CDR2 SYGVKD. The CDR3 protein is CAIGPDRNTEAFF. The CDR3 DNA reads TGTGCCATCGGACCGGACAGGAACACTGAAGCTTTCTTT.

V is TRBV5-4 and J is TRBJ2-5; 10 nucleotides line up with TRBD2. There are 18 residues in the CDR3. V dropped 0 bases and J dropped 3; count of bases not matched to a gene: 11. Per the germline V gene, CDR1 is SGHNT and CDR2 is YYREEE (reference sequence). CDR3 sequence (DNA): TGTGCCAGCAGCTTGGTCCCCCTAGCGGGAGCGAGGGAAGAGACCCAGTACTTC. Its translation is CASSLVPLAGAREETQYF. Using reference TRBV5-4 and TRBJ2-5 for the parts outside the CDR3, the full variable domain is ETGVTQSPTHLIKTRGQQVTLRCSSQSGHNTVSWYQQALGQGPQFIFQYYREEENGRGNFPPRFSGLQFPNYSSELNVNALELDDSALYLCASSLVPLAGAREETQYFGPGTRLLVL.

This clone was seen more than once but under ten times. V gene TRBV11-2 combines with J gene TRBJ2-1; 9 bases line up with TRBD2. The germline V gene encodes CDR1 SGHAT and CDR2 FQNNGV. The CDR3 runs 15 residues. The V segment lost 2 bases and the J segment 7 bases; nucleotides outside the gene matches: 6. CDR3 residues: CASSLRGLAKNEQFF. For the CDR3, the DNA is TGTGCCAGCAGCTTAAGGGGACTAGCAAAGAATGAGCAGTTCTTC.

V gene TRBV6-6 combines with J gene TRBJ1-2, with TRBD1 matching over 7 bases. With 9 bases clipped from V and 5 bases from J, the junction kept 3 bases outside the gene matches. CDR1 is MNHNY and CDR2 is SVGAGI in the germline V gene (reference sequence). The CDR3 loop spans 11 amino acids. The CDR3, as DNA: TGTGCCAGTTGGACAGGATATGGCTACACCTTC. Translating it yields CASWTGYGYTF.

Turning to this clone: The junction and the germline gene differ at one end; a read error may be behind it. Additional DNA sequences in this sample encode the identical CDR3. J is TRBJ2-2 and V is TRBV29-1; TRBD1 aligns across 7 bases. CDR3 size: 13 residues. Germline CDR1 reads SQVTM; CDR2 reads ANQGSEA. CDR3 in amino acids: CSVEGDRPGELFF. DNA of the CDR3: TGCAGCGTGGAAGGGGACAGACCCGGGGAGCTGTTTTTT.

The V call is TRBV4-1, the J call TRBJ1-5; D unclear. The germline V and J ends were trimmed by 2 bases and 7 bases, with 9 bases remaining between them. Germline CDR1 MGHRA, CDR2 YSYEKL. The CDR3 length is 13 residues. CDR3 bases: TGCGCCAGCAGCCAATTGATAGACCAGCCCCAGCATTTT. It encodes CASSQLIDQPQHF.

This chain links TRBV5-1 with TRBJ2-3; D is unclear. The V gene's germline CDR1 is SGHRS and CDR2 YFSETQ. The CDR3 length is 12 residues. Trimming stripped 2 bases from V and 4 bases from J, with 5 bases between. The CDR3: CASSFGSDTQYF. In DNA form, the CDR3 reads TGCGCCAGCAGCTTTGGTTCAGATACGCAGTATTTT.

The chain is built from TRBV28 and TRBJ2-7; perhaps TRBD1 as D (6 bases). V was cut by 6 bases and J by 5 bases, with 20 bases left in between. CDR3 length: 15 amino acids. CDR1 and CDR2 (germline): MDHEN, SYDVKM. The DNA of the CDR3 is TGTGCCAGCAGGGGGGCGGCCGCCGGACGGGACGAGCAGTACTTC. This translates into CASRGAAAGRDEQYF.

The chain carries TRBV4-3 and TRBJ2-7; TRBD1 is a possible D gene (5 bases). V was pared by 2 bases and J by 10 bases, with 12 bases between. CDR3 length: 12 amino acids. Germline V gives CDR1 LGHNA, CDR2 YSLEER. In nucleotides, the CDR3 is TGCGCCAGCAGCCAAATTGAAGGGGAACAGTACTTC. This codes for CASSQIEGEQYF.

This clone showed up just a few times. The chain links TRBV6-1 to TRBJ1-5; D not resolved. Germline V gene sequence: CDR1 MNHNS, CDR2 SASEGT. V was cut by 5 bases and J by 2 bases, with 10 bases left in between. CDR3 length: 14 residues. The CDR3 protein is CASSWDTGNQPQHF. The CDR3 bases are TGTGCCAGCAGTTGGGATACGGGCAATCAGCCCCAGCATTTT.

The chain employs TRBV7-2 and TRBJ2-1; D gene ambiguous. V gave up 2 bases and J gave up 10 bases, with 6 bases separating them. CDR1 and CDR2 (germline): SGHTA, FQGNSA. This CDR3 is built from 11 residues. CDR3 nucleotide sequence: TGTGCCAGCAGCTTAAACGAAGAGCAGTTCTTC. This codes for CASSLNEEQFF.

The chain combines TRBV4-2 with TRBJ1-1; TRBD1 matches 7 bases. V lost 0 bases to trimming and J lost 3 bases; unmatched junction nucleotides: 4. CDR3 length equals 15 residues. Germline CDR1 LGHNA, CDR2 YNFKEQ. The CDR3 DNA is TGTGCCAGCAGCCAAGATCCTACAGGGGACACTGAAGCTTTCTTT. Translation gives CASSQDPTGDTEAFF.

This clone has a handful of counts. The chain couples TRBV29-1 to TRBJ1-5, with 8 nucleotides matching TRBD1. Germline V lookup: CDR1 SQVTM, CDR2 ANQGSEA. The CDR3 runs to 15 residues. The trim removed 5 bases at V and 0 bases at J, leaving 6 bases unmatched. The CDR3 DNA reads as TGCAGCGTTTCCCAGGGGACAGGTAGCAATCAGCCCCAGCATTTT. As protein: CSVSQGTGSNQPQHF.

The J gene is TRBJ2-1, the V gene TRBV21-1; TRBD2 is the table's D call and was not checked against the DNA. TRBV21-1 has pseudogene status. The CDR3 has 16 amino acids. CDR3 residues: CASSKEALSSYNEQFF. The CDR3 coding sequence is TGTGCCAGCAGCAAAGAAGCGCTGAGCTCCTACAATGAGCAGTTCTTC.

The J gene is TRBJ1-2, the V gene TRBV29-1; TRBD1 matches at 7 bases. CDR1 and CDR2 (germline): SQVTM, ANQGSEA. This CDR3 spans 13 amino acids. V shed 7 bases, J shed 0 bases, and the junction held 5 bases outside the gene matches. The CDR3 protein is CSAGQNTNYGYTF. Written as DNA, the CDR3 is TGCAGCGCGGGACAGAACACTAACTATGGCTACACCTTC.

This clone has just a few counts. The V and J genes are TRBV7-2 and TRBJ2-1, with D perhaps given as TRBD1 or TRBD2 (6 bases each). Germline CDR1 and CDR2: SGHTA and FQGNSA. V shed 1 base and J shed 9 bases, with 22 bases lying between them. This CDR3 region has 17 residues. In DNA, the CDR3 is TGTGCCAGCAGCTTAGAGTTGGCTGGTATCGGGGGCGTTGAGCAGTTCTTC. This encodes CASSLELAGIGGVEQFF. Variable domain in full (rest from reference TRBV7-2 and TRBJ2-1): GAGVSQSPSNKVTEKGKDVELRCDPISGHTALYWYRQSLGQGLEFLIYFQGNSAPDKSGLPSDRFSAERTGGSVSTLTIQRTQQEDSAVYLCASSLELAGIGGVEQFFGPGTRLTVL.

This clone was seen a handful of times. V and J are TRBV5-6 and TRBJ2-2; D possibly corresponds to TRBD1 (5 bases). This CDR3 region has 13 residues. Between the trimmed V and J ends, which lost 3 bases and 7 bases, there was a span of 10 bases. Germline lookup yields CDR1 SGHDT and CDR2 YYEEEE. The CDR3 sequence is CASSSREIGELFF. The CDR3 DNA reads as TGTGCCAGCAGCTCCAGGGAAATCGGGGAGCTGTTTTTT.